This TCR beta chain was found in a study of blood T cell repertoires in COVID-19. This clone came up once. Some clones are missing from TCRdb's copy, which holds only in-frame ones; the method was immunoSEQ multiplex PCR. The sample shows 350,000 to 450,000 clones, roughly 90% of them seen only once. Sequenced input: PBMCs or T cells enriched from blood (not recorded which). The TCR originated in a woman younger than 35 who had been exposed to COVID-19.

CDR3 loop: CASSYGGEGDEKLFF. CDR3 in DNA: TGTGCCAGCAGTTACGGAGGGGAGGGGGATGAAAAACTGTTTTTT. The chain combines TRBV6-5 with TRBJ1-4, with D possibly being TRBD1 (6 bases). Trimming pared 2 bases from V and 6 bases from J, leaving 13 bases between. This CDR3 is 15 amino acids long. The germline gives CDR1 MNHEY, CDR2 SVGAGI.